The source of this T cell receptor beta chain is a study of shared clonotypes between healthy human individuals. As for this clone: What it binds is unknown.

CD45RO-negative CD8 cells positively selected for CCR7 made up the naive population, which excluded terminally differentiated effector memory CD45RA+ cells. General observations from the study: Among non-shared clonotypes, generation probabilities were lower than among those shared by all four donors.

Here immunoSEQ multiplex PCR was the method, and the copy in TCRdb shows in-frame clones only, minus some. The sample records millions of clones, approximately 95% being singletons. The CDR3 has 15 residues. With V trimmed by 3 bases and J by 8 bases, 10 bases remained unmatched. CDR1 SGHNT and CDR2 YYREEE come from the germline V gene (reference sequence). Sequencing was carried out using naive CD8+ T cells sorted from blood. The chain employs TRBV5-4 and TRBJ1-4; 7 bases are a match to TRBD1. This TCR was sampled from a man aged 18 to 30 in good health. CDR3: CASSSWGQLGEKLFF. Written as DNA, the CDR3 is TGTGCCAGCAGCTCATGGGGACAGCTAGGAGAAAAACTGTTTTTT.